The 9 T cell receptor beta chains presented below share a single source sample, sequenced in a study of blood T cell repertoires in COVID-19 (dated by TCRdb to the early 2020s). Library preparation employed the immunoSEQ multiplex PCR assay. In TCRdb, the immuneACCESS table is reduced to in-frame sequences with V and J assigned. These tables do not hold every clone; where another copy was compared, an unresolved V gene accounts for under half, and the others remain unexplained. The sample yields 48,000 or so clones; 85% to 90% were counted once. The ten largest clones capture around 3% of the sample. The source material was peripheral blood. These receptor sequences come from a woman aged 80 or over with COVID-19, enrolled during active disease.

The chain employs TRBV27 and TRBJ2-5; 7 nucleotides agree with TRBD2. The V gene end was trimmed by 5 bases and the J gene end by 0 bases; junction bases not matched to a gene: 12. From germline, CDR1 is MNHEY and CDR2 SMNVEV (reference sequence). The CDR3 extends over 17 amino acids. The CDR3 loop is CASSTRLAGGYQETQYF. For the CDR3, the DNA is TGTGCCAGCAGTACAAGACTAGCTGGAGGGTACCAAGAGACCCAGTACTTC.

The chain joins TRBV27 to TRBJ2-7; D unclear. Germline V CDR1 and CDR2: MNHEY, SMNVEV (reference sequence). The CDR3 is 13 residues long. The V gene lost 3 bases and the J gene lost 0 bases, with 6 bases spanning the gap. In DNA, the CDR3 is TGTGCCAGCAGTTTGCAGAACTCCTACGAGCAGTACTTC. Translation gives CASSLQNSYEQYF.

The gene calls are TRBV6-4 and TRBJ1-2; D is possibly TRBD1 (6 bases). CDR3 size: 15 residues. CDR1 is MRHNA and CDR2 is SNTAGT in the germline V gene. V gave up 2 bases and J gave up 3 bases, with 13 bases separating them. CDR3 sequence (DNA): TGTGCCAGCAGTGACCTGGACAGCAAGGACTATGGCTACACCTTC. Encoded protein: CASSDLDSKDYGYTF.

CDR3 loop: CASSSGLAATGELFF. CDR3 DNA sequence: TGTGCCAGCAGCTCCGGACTAGCGGCTACCGGGGAGCTGTTTTTT. The chain employs TRBV11-2 and TRBJ2-2, with TRBD2 identical over 10 bases. The CDR3 contains 15 residues. V lost 4 bases and J lost 5; bases outside the gene matches: 4. CDR1 and CDR2 from the germline V gene are SGHAT and FQNNGV. The full variable domain, with the rest looked up from reference TRBV11-2 and TRBJ2-2, is EAGVAQSPRYKIIEKRQSVAFWCNPISGHATLYWYQQILGQGPKLLIQFQNNGVVDDSQLPKDRFSAERLKGVDSTLKIQPAKLEDSAVYLCASSSGLAATGELFFGEGSRLTVL.

Regarding this clone: The germline gene is not matched at one end of the junction; a read error may be the cause. The chain links TRBV7-7 to TRBJ2-2; D not resolved. CDR3 size: 14 residues. CDR1 is SSHAT, CDR2 FNYEAQ, per germline (reference sequence). For the CDR3, the DNA is TGTGCTAGCAGCTTGGTTCCACTCGGGGGGGAGCTGTTTTTT. Amino acid sequence: CASSLVPLGGELFF.

This clone was counted a single time. The chain uses TRBV29-1 and TRBJ1-5; 9 bases match TRBD1. The CDR3 contains 14 residues. Germline CDR1 is SQVTM and CDR2 is ANQGSEA. After removal of 6 bases from V and 5 bases from J, the junction contained 8 bases not matched to a gene. CDR3 amino acids: CSVVDRDRDQPQHF. CDR3 DNA: TGCAGCGTCGTAGACCGGGACAGGGATCAGCCCCAGCATTTT.

This clone occurred a few times. The gene calls are TRBV11-2 and TRBJ1-1, with D perhaps matching TRBD1 (6 bases). Trimming stripped 5 bases from V and 1 base from J, with 11 bases between. The length of the CDR3 is 14 residues. Germline values: CDR1 SGHAT, CDR2 FQNNGV. CDR3 residues: CASSPPTGNTEAFF. The CDR3 DNA follows: TGTGCCAGCAGCCCCCCGACAGGGAACACTGAAGCTTTCTTT.

This clone came up a few times. V usage is TRBV14 and J usage is TRBJ2-2; perhaps TRBD2 as D (6 bases). Germline-derived CDR1 and CDR2 are SGHDN and FVKESK. Trimming cost V 1 base and J 5 bases, with 11 bases left between them. The CDR3 has 15 residues. This CDR3 reads CASSQVGLYTGELFF. For the CDR3, the DNA is TGTGCCAGCAGCCAAGTGGGACTCTATACCGGGGAGCTGTTTTTT.

This clone was counted only a few times. For the CDR3, the DNA is TGTGCCAGCGGGGCTTGGGATCAGCCCCAGCATTTT. Residues: CASGAWDQPQHF. V is TRBV9 and J is TRBJ1-5; the D gene is possibly TRBD1 (5 bases). Per germline, CDR1 SGDLS and CDR2 YYNGEE. Deletions cut 7 bases from V and 5 bases from J, with 10 bases between. There are 12 residues in the CDR3.